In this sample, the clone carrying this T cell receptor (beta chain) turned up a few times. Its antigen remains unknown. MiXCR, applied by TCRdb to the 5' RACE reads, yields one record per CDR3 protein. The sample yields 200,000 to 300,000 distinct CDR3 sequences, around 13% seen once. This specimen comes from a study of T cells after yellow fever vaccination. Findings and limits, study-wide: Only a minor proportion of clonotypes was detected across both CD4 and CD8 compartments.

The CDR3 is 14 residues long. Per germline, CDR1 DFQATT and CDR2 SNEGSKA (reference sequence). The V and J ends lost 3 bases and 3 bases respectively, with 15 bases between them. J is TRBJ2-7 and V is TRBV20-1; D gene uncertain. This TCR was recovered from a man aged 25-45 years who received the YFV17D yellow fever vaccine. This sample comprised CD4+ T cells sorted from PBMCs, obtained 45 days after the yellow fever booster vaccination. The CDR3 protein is CSASSHPLYYEQYF. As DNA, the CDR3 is TGCAGTGCTAGTTCTCACCCACTCTACTACGAGCAGTACTTC.